These 31 T cell receptor beta chains were sequenced from one sample in a study of T cells in localized non-small cell lung cancer. Only in-frame clones appear in the TCRdb table, and some are missing; sequencing was by immunoSEQ multiplex PCR. The sample has roughly 28,000 clones, approximately 88% seen once. Sequencing used peripheral blood, obtained before any cancer treatment. These receptors came from a male donor older than 55 with stage I lung adenocarcinoma.

This rearrangement joins TRBV13 to TRBJ1-1; 7 bases are a match to TRBD1. V was clipped by 2 bases and J by 3 bases; unmatched bases: 6. Germline V CDR1 and CDR2: PRHDT, FYEKMQ (reference sequence). This CDR3 region has 15 residues. The CDR3 sequence is CASSLNRGWDTEAFF. CDR3 bases: TGTGCCAGCAGCTTAAACAGGGGTTGGGACACTGAAGCTTTCTTT.

The V and J genes are TRBV5-1 and TRBJ2-5; D may match TRBD1 or TRBD2 (5 bases each). Germline V gene sequence: CDR1 SGHRS, CDR2 YFSETQ. V lost 0 bases, J lost 7 bases, and 13 bases lay in between. The CDR3 has 14 amino acids. As DNA, the CDR3 is TGCGCCAGCAGCTTGGTTCCGGGACCTGGGACCCAGTACTTC. This codes for CASSLVPGPGTQYF. The whole variable domain, remainder taken from reference TRBV5-1 and TRBJ2-5, is KAGVTQTPRYLIKTRGQQVTLSCSPISGHRSVSWYQQTPGQGLQFLFEYFSETQRNKGNFPGRFSGRQFSNSRSEMNVSTLELGDSALYLCASSLVPGPGTQYFGPGTRLLVL.

This clone has just one count. V is TRBV30 and J is TRBJ1-2; the D is unclear. From germline, CDR1 is GTSNPN and CDR2 SVGIG (reference sequence). V shed 0 bases and J shed 7 bases, with 15 bases lying between them. CDR3 length: 14 residues. The CDR3 protein is CAWSVQVDSGGYTF. The CDR3 DNA follows: TGTGCCTGGAGTGTACAAGTCGACTCGGGTGGCTACACCTTC.

This sequence joins TRBV7-9 and TRBJ2-5; D is uncertain. The CDR3 spans 14 residues. Germline V lookup: CDR1 SEHNR, CDR2 FQNEAQ (reference sequence). V lost 1 base, J lost 0 bases, and 6 bases lay in between. CDR3 amino acids: CASSLVRDQETQYF. CDR3 DNA: TGTGCCAGCAGCTTAGTAAGGGACCAAGAGACCCAGTACTTC. Together with reference TRBV7-9 and TRBJ2-5, the CDR3 gives the full variable domain: DTGVSQNPRHKITKRGQNVTFRCDPISEHNRLYWYRQTLGQGPEFLTYFQNEAQLEKSRLLSDRFSAERPKGSFSTLEIQRTEQGDSAMYLCASSLVRDQETQYFGPGTRLLVL.

The chain is built from TRBV4-2 and TRBJ2-3; D is undetermined. Between the trimmed V and J ends, which lost 1 base and 2 bases, there was a span of 10 bases. There are 15 residues in the CDR3. Germline loops: CDR1 LGHNA, CDR2 YNFKEQ. As DNA, the CDR3 is TGTGCCAGCAGCCAAGGGCTTAGCCCCACAGATACGCAGTATTTT. This translates into CASSQGLSPTDTQYF.

The chain links TRBV20-1 to TRBJ2-7, with D maybe TRBD2 (5 bases). Germline V CDR1 and CDR2: DFQATT, SNEGSKA (reference sequence). The CDR3 runs to 11 residues. The V end was cut by 1 base, the J end by 7 bases, with 8 bases between. The CDR3 bases are TGCAGTGCTAGAGCCCCGGGGGAGCAGTACTTC. Translation gives CSARAPGEQYF.

The rearrangement links TRBV5-5 to TRBJ2-1, with D tentatively TRBD2 (5 bases). The CDR3 length is 16 residues. The germline gives CDR1 SGHKS, CDR2 YYEKEE (reference sequence). V lost 0 bases and J lost 1, with 11 bases in between. CDR3: CASSLGSDGSYNEQFF. The DNA of the CDR3 is TGTGCCAGCAGCTTGGGTAGCGATGGGTCCTACAATGAGCAGTTCTTC.

The chain couples TRBV5-1 to TRBJ2-5, with 9 bases fitting TRBD1. V gave up 4 bases and J gave up 7 bases; unmatched junction bases: 11. Germline values: CDR1 SGHRS, CDR2 YFSETQ. This CDR3 spans 15 amino acids. Here the CDR3 reads CASSDRQGGLGTQYF. As DNA, the CDR3 is TGCGCCAGCAGCGACCGACAGGGGGGGCTGGGGACCCAGTACTTC.

This chain connects TRBV27 to TRBJ1-1, with 11 bases aligning to TRBD1. The CDR3 has 20 residues. Germline trimming cut 6 bases from V and 1 base from J; bases unmatched to any gene: 19. Germline V gene lookup returns CDR1 MNHEY and CDR2 SMNVEV (reference sequence). The CDR3 region has the DNA TGTGCCAGCAGCACCTGGGACAGGGGGGGCCGGACTCCGGCGAACACTGAAGCTTTCTTT. This codes for CASSTWDRGGRTPANTEAFF.

The rearrangement joins TRBV7-2 to TRBJ2-5; 7 nucleotides agree with TRBD1. In germline, CDR1 is SGHTA, CDR2 FQGNSA. This CDR3 is 15 amino acids long. Germline trimming cut 4 bases from V and 4 bases from J; bases unmatched to any gene: 9. Written as DNA, the CDR3 is TGTGCCAGCAGCTCCCCGAGGACAGGTCCAGAGACCCAGTACTTC. Its translation: CASSSPRTGPETQYF.

The chain combines TRBV6-6 with TRBJ1-6, with TRBD1 matching 7 bases. This CDR3 is 15 amino acids long. CDR1 MNHNY and CDR2 SVGAGI come from the germline V gene (reference sequence). Losses at the gene ends were 3 bases for V and 7 bases for J; bases not matched to a gene: 6. CDR3 residues: CASSYKGAENSPLHF. The CDR3 DNA follows: TGTGCCAGCAGTTATAAGGGGGCGGAGAATTCACCCCTCCACTTT.

This sequence joins TRBV5-1 and TRBJ2-3; 12 nucleotides align to TRBD1. Losses at the gene ends were 1 base for V and 6 bases for J; bases not matched to a gene: 6. The CDR3 covers 16 residues. Germline V gene sequence: CDR1 SGHRS, CDR2 YFSETQ. The CDR3 DNA is TGCGCCAGCAGCTTGTTGGGACAGGGGGCTTATGATACGCAGTATTTT. Translated, it gives CASSLLGQGAYDTQYF.

This chain uses TRBV14 with TRBJ2-3; D is tentatively TRBD1 or TRBD2 (6 bases each). The CDR3 loop spans 15 amino acids. The V gene's germline CDR1 is SGHDN and CDR2 FVKESK. Trimming took 4 bases from V and 7 from J, leaving 18 bases between them. The CDR3 protein is CASSPTGALSYTQYF. Written as DNA, the CDR3 is TGTGCCAGCAGCCCAACGGGGGCCCTTTCTTATACGCAGTATTTT.

The rearrangement joins TRBV28 to TRBJ2-5, with 9 positions matching TRBD1. Germline-derived CDR1 and CDR2 are MDHEN and SYDVKM. V dropped 6 bases and J dropped 1; count of bases not matched to a gene: 6. The CDR3 runs 15 residues. The CDR3, as DNA: TGTGCCAGCAGACACGGGACAGGGTTCCAAGAGACCCAGTACTTC. It is translated as CASRHGTGFQETQYF. Looking up the rest from reference TRBV28 and TRBJ2-5 gives the full variable domain: DVKVTQSSRYLVKRTGEKVFLECVQDMDHENMFWYRQDPGLGLRLIYFSYDVKMKEKGDIPEGYSVSREKKERFSLILESASTNQTSMYLCASRHGTGFQETQYFGPGTRLLVL.

The chain combines TRBV7-2 with TRBJ2-5; D call uncertain. V dropped 2 bases and J dropped 4 bases, with 11 bases sitting between them. The CDR3 consists of 14 residues. CDR1 is SGHTA and CDR2 is FQGNSA in the germline V gene. The CDR3 loop reads CASSLNPTGETQYF. CDR3 nucleotide sequence: TGTGCCAGCAGCTTAAATCCCACGGGAGAGACCCAGTACTTC. Drawing the rest from reference TRBV7-2 and TRBJ2-5, the complete variable domain is GAGVSQSPSNKVTEKGKDVELRCDPISGHTALYWYRQSLGQGLEFLIYFQGNSAPDKSGLPSDRFSAERTGGSVSTLTIQRTQQEDSAVYLCASSLNPTGETQYFGPGTRLLVL.

J is TRBJ2-1 and V is TRBV30; no reliable D call. This CDR3 has 10 residues. Germline V lookup: CDR1 GTSNPN, CDR2 SVGIG (reference sequence). Trimming removed 6 bases from V and 8 bases from J, with 8 bases in between. The CDR3: CACLRDEQFF. The CDR3 DNA reads TGTGCCTGTTTAAGGGATGAGCAGTTCTTC.

The chain combines TRBV7-9 with TRBJ2-1; D may be TRBD2 (5 bases). Germline CDR1 is SEHNR and CDR2 is FQNEAQ (reference sequence). The CDR3 runs to 12 residues. V dropped 5 bases and J dropped 9 bases, with 11 bases sitting between them. This CDR3 reads CASSVRGSEQFF. CDR3 in DNA: TGTGCCAGCAGCGTAAGAGGGAGTGAGCAGTTCTTC.

The chain joins TRBV6-1 to TRBJ2-3; 7 nucleotides match TRBD2. The CDR3 totals 16 residues. Germline CDR1 reads MNHNS; CDR2 reads SASEGT. J lost 2 bases, V lost 2 bases, and 7 bases had no gene match. The CDR3 bases are TGTGCCAGCAGTGAACTTGGGGGGGGGATCACAGATACGCAGTATTTT. It yields the protein CASSELGGGITDTQYF.

The genes are TRBV5-4 and TRBJ2-7; the D gene is possibly TRBD1 (7 bases). The V gene lost 4 bases and the J gene lost 2 bases, with 16 bases spanning the gap. The germline gives CDR1 SGHNT, CDR2 YYREEE (reference sequence). This CDR3 is 15 amino acids long. CDR3 coding DNA: TGTGCCAGCAGCCCCGGGACAGCGGGCACCTACGAGCAGTACTTC. Its protein is CASSPGTAGTYEQYF.

The chain employs TRBV5-1 and TRBJ2-7, with D uncertain. The CDR3 totals 16 residues. With 0 bases removed from V and 2 bases from J, the gap between germline ends came to 15 bases. CDR1 and CDR2 (germline): SGHRS, YFSETQ. This CDR3 reads CASSLGRAGSTYEQYF. In DNA, the CDR3 is TGCGCCAGCAGCTTGGGAAGGGCAGGATCGACCTACGAGCAGTACTTC.

This chain connects TRBV29-1 to TRBJ2-5; 11 bases align to TRBD2. The CDR3 consists of 14 residues. V shed 3 bases, J shed 2 bases, and the junction held 2 bases outside the gene matches. Germline lookup yields CDR1 SQVTM and CDR2 ANQGSEA. The CDR3 sequence: CSVDGTSGQETQYF. CDR3 nucleotide sequence: TGCAGCGTTGATGGGACTAGCGGACAAGAGACCCAGTACTTC.

As for this clone: Other DNA variants within this sample encode the same CDR3. The V call is TRBV4-2, the J call TRBJ1-5; D not resolved. V lost 0 bases to trimming and J lost 0 bases, with 6 bases between them. Germline lookup yields CDR1 LGHNA and CDR2 YNFKEQ. CDR3 length: 15 amino acids. In nucleotides, the CDR3 is TGTGCCAGCAGCCAAGATACCGGTAGCAATCAGCCCCAGCATTTT. Translating it yields CASSQDTGSNQPQHF.

The chain couples TRBV10-1 to TRBJ1-6; D may be TRBD1 (5 bases). V gave up 3 bases and J gave up 7 bases, with 16 bases separating them. This CDR3 has 16 residues. Germline values: CDR1 WNHNN, CDR2 SYGVQD (reference sequence). The CDR3 loop reads CASSENRPLENSPLHF. The CDR3 nucleotides read TGCGCCAGCAGTGAAAACAGGCCCTTAGAGAATTCACCCCTCCACTTT.

This chain links TRBV9 with TRBJ2-5, with 8 bases identical to TRBD2. The germline V gene encodes CDR1 SGDLS and CDR2 YYNGEE. CDR3 length: 14 amino acids. The V segment lost 5 bases and the J segment 2 bases; nucleotides outside the gene matches: 5. The CDR3 here is CASSATSAQETQYF. In DNA, the CDR3 is TGTGCCAGCAGTGCGACTAGCGCACAAGAGACCCAGTACTTC.

This chain uses TRBV25-1 with TRBJ1-4, with 7 bases identical to TRBD1. The CDR3 has 13 residues. In germline, CDR1 is MGHDK, CDR2 SYGVNS. Losses at the gene ends were 6 bases for V and 8 bases for J; bases not matched to a gene: 6. As DNA, the CDR3 is TGTGCCAGCAGGACAGGGAGAGGGGAAAAACTGTTTTTT. It is translated as CASRTGRGEKLFF.

The J gene is TRBJ2-3, the V gene TRBV7-2; 10 bases agree with TRBD2. Germline loops: CDR1 SGHTA, CDR2 FQGNSA. The V segment lost 8 bases and the J segment 7 bases; nucleotides outside the gene matches: 9. CDR3 size: 14 residues. This CDR3 is CASRKSGGANTQYF. The CDR3, as DNA: TGTGCCAGCCGCAAGAGCGGGGGGGCGAATACGCAGTATTTT.

This rearrangement joins TRBV4-2 to TRBJ2-3; a weak D match, TRBD2 (6 bases). V was shortened by 2 bases and J by 1 base, with 7 bases between the two germline ends. The germline gives CDR1 LGHNA, CDR2 YNFKEQ. The CDR3 extends over 14 amino acids. The CDR3 protein is CASSQQRGTDTQYF. DNA for the CDR3: TGTGCCAGCAGCCAACAGCGGGGCACAGATACGCAGTATTTT.

In this sample, this clone turned up once. The CDR3 coding sequence is TGTGCCACCAGCAGAGAGCGGAGGGAGGAGGCTTTCTTT. Its protein product is CATSRERREEAFF. The V gene is TRBV15, the J gene TRBJ1-1; D remains ambiguous. Germline values: CDR1 LNHNV, CDR2 YYDKDF (reference sequence). Trimming pared 0 bases from V and 11 bases from J, leaving 13 bases between. This CDR3 region has 13 residues.

The chain combines TRBV4-3 with TRBJ1-4; D may be TRBD1 (6 bases). CDR3 length: 18 residues. V dropped 0 bases and J dropped 4 bases, with 18 bases sitting between them. The V gene's germline CDR1 is LGHNA and CDR2 YSLEER. CDR3 nucleotides: TGCGCCAGCAGCCAAGAGGTCGTAGGGGGTGGGGGTAATGAAAAACTGTTTTTT. Translating gives CASSQEVVGGGGNEKLFF.

The rearrangement links TRBV27 to TRBJ2-1, with a weak D call TRBD1 (5 bases). Germline CDR1 and CDR2: MNHEY and SMNVEV (reference sequence). V was trimmed by 3 bases and J by 6 bases, leaving 12 bases between them. The CDR3 contains 14 residues. CDR3 nucleotide sequence: TGTGCCAGCAGTTTCCCCGCAGGGTCCAATGAGCAGTTCTTC. Its translation: CASSFPAGSNEQFF.

The chain recombines TRBV7-8 with TRBJ1-5, with 8 bases identical to TRBD1. Trimming removed 6 bases from V and 1 base from J; junction bases left unmatched: 2. CDR3 length equals 14 residues. Germline lookup yields CDR1 SGHVS and CDR2 FQNEAQ. The CDR3 loop is CASRTGDSNQPQHF. CDR3 DNA sequence: TGTGCCAGCAGGACAGGGGACAGCAATCAGCCCCAGCATTTT.